What follows describes a single T cell receptor (beta chain). Its antigen remains unknown. Assay: immunoSEQ multiplex PCR; the TCRdb copy retains only in-frame clones and omits some. The sample contains about 5,200 clones, about 88% of which appear only once. The CDR3 has 15 amino acids. The V gene's germline CDR1 is MNHEY and CDR2 SVGAGI. Trimming pared 4 bases from V and 1 base from J, leaving 8 bases between. The data were obtained in a study of pediatric ulcerative colitis. For the study at large: Six or seven patients showed pancolitis and two showed left-sided colitis.

The study, taken as a whole, reports: Ulcerative colitis patients shared more blood-rectal clones than controls.

Sequencing was performed on blood. This receptor was taken from a boy between 10 and 17 years old with mild ulcerative colitis. The J gene is TRBJ2-6, the V gene TRBV6-5, with D perhaps TRBD1 (5 bases). DNA of the CDR3: TGTGCCAGCAGTTCCGCAGGGTCTGGGGCCAACGTCCTGACTTTC. Its translation: CASSSAGSGANVLTF.